The 15 T cell receptor beta chains presented below share a single source sample, sequenced in a study of regulatory T cells in long-lasting Graves disease. Library construction for TCR beta used iRepertoire HTBI primers and Arm-PCR of CDR3 regions. TCRdb analysed the multiplex PCR reads with MiXCR anew, one entry per CDR3 protein. The sample shows a few hundred thousand distinct CDR3 sequences, 20% to 25% of them seen only once. Noted time point: persistent/refractory GD, antithyroid drugs over 5 years with positive TRAb. PBMC RNA was the source of the TCR library. Material: peripheral blood mononuclear cells (PBMCs), obtained when the disease was refractory, from a patient treated with antithyroid drugs. The receptors stem from a female donor with Graves disease.

This clonotype was detected a few times. V gene TRBV19 combines with J gene TRBJ2-7; TRBD1 or TRBD2 may be the D gene (6 bases each). Per the germline V gene, CDR1 is LNHDA and CDR2 is SQIVND (reference sequence). The CDR3 consists of 14 residues. Trimming took 6 bases from V and 0 from J, leaving 12 bases between them. CDR3 coding DNA: TGTGCCAGTAGCGTAGGAGGGGGCTCCTACGAGCAGTACTTC. Its translation is CASSVGGGSYEQYF.

The chain uses TRBV2 and TRBJ2-7; 8 positions match TRBD2. The V gene end was trimmed by 3 bases and the J gene end by 4 bases; junction bases not matched to a gene: 8. This CDR3 spans 15 amino acids. Germline CDR1 is SNHLY and CDR2 is FYNNEI. The CDR3 loop reads CASSDVFSGAYEQYF. The CDR3 nucleotides are TGTGCCAGCAGTGATGTCTTTAGCGGGGCGTACGAGCAGTACTTC. Combining the CDR3 with reference TRBV2 and TRBJ2-7 gives the whole variable domain EPEVTQTPSHQVTQMGQEVILRCVPISNHLYFYWYRQILGQKVEFLVSFYNNEISEKSEIFDDQFSVERPDGSNFTLKIRSTKLEDSAMYFCASSDVFSGAYEQYFGPGTRLTVT.

This clonotype was recorded at least ten times. The V gene is TRBV7-2, the J gene TRBJ2-5, with 7 bases aligning to TRBD2. The CDR3 has 14 residues. Per germline, CDR1 SGHTA and CDR2 FQGNSA. J gave up 5 bases and V 3 bases, and 6 bases lay outside the gene matches. The DNA of the CDR3 is TGTGCCAGCAGCTTCAACGGGGGGAGGGAGACCCAGTACTTC. Amino acid sequence: CASSFNGGRETQYF.

This clonotype appeared many times. The V and J genes are TRBV6-1 and TRBJ1-1; 7 bases map to TRBD1. The length of the CDR3 is 12 residues. V was pared by 5 bases and J by 9 bases, with 6 bases of the junction left unmatched. The germline gives CDR1 MNHNS, CDR2 SASEGT. The CDR3 coding sequence is TGTGCCAGCAGTCGAATAAGGGGGCAAGCTTTCTTT. This gives the protein CASSRIRGQAFF.

This clonotype was seen many times. The V and J genes are TRBV7-2 and TRBJ1-2; TRBD1 matches at 7 bases. J lost 5 bases, V lost 0 bases, and 3 bases had no gene match. Germline V lookup: CDR1 SGHTA, CDR2 FQGNSA. This CDR3 spans 14 amino acids. The CDR3 region has the DNA TGTGCCAGCAGCTTAGCACAGGGGTTGTATGGCTACACCTTC. Protein: CASSLAQGLYGYTF. The full variable domain, rest sourced from reference TRBV7-2 and TRBJ1-2, is GAGVSQSPSNKVTEKGKDVELRCDPISGHTALYWYRQSLGQGLEFLIYFQGNSAPDKSGLPSDRFSAERTGGSVSTLTIQRTQQEDSAVYLCASSLAQGLYGYTFGSGTRLTVV.

This clonotype was seen ten or more times. The rearrangement joins TRBV12-3 or TRBV12-4 to TRBJ1-2; maybe TRBD1 (6 bases). Trimming shortened V by 5 bases and J by 8 bases, and 15 bases separated the two germline ends. This CDR3 contains 13 residues. The CDR3 sequence is CASSPTGYRGYTF. The CDR3 DNA reads TGTGCCAGCAGTCCAACAGGGTATCGAGGCTACACCTTC.

This clonotype was counted ten times or more. CDR3 loop: CASASHPGELFF. The CDR3 DNA reads as TGTGCCAGCGCGAGCCACCCCGGGGAGCTGTTTTTT. This rearrangement joins TRBV12-3 or TRBV12-4 to TRBJ2-2; D is unresolved. V lost 8 bases, J lost 6 bases, and 10 bases lay in between. The CDR3 runs to 12 residues.

The table lists this clonotype with many counts. The CDR3 region has the DNA TGCAGCGTAGACACAGCGAACTATGGCTACACCTTC. It yields the protein CSVDTANYGYTF. The chain carries TRBV29-1 and TRBJ1-2, with unresolved D. This CDR3 has 12 amino acids. V was pared by 6 bases and J by 2 bases, with 10 bases between. Germline CDR1 is SQVTM and CDR2 is ANQGSEA. Full variable domain (remainder filled in from reference TRBV29-1 and TRBJ1-2): SAVISQKPSRDICQRGTSLTIQCQVDSQVTMMFWYRQQPGQSLTLIATANQGSEATYESGFVIDKFPISRPNLTFSTLTVSNMSPEDSSIYLCSVDTANYGYTFGSGTRLTVV.

Ten or more counts support this clonotype. The chain recombines TRBV12-3 or TRBV12-4 with TRBJ2-7; D gene ambiguous. The CDR3 extends over 13 amino acids. V lost 5 bases to trimming and J lost 7 bases, with 15 bases between them. The CDR3 region is CASSPNQTPEQYF. In DNA, the CDR3 is TGTGCCAGCAGTCCGAATCAGACACCGGAGCAGTACTTC.

This clonotype was detected only a few times. The rearrangement uses TRBV6-4 and TRBJ1-5; D is unclear. Per the germline V gene, CDR1 is MRHNA and CDR2 is SNTAGT. The CDR3 length is 18 residues. V was pared by 2 bases and J by 0 bases, with 17 bases between. The CDR3 coding sequence is TGTGCCAGCAGTGACCCTCATCAGTTTAACTATAGCAATCAGCCCCAGCATTTT. Its translation: CASSDPHQFNYSNQPQHF.

V and J are TRBV4-3 and TRBJ1-6, with unresolved D. The ends were cut back, 4 bases at V and 12 bases at J, with 13 bases in the middle. The CDR3 consists of 13 residues. Germline V gene lookup returns CDR1 LGHNA and CDR2 YSLEER. The CDR3 here is CASSRGKIGPLHF. DNA of the CDR3: TGCGCCAGCAGCCGAGGCAAAATAGGACCCCTCCACTTT.

This clonotype was detected many times. The rearrangement joins TRBV12-3 or TRBV12-4 to TRBJ1-1, with 9 bases matching TRBD1. CDR3 length equals 14 residues. Trimming removed 6 bases from V and 6 bases from J; junction bases left unmatched: 8. CDR3 in amino acids: CASSPGTGFAEAFF. In DNA, the CDR3 is TGTGCCAGCAGCCCCGGGACAGGGTTCGCTGAAGCTTTCTTT.

Ten or more counts support this clonotype. This sequence joins TRBV29-1 and TRBJ2-7; D remains ambiguous. The germline V and J ends were trimmed by 7 bases and 2 bases, with 15 bases remaining between them. The CDR3 has 13 amino acids. Per germline, CDR1 SQVTM and CDR2 ANQGSEA. The CDR3 nucleotides read TGCAGCGCCATTAGGACGGTAACCTACGAGCAGTACTTC. Protein product: CSAIRTVTYEQYF.

This clonotype has just a few counts. This chain joins TRBV10-3 and TRBJ1-2; 10 nucleotides agree with TRBD1. J lost 4 bases, V lost 8 bases, and 4 bases had no gene match. The CDR3 totals 13 residues. Germline loops: CDR1 ENHRY, CDR2 SYGVKD. Here the CDR3 DNA reads TGTGCCATCTGGGACAGGGGCATCTATGGCTACACCTTC. Amino acids: CAIWDRGIYGYTF.

Ten or more counts support this clonotype. The V call is TRBV7-9, the J call TRBJ2-2; either TRBD1 or TRBD2 may fit D (7 bases each). Trimming left V 7 bases short and J 2 bases short, with 20 bases between. The CDR3 spans 17 residues. The germline CDR1 and CDR2 sequences are SEHNR and FQNEAQ (reference sequence). CDR3 loop: CASTLSGGTVNTGELFF. As DNA, the CDR3 is TGTGCCAGCACGCTGTCCGGGGGGACAGTTAACACCGGGGAGCTGTTTTTT. The full variable domain, rest sourced from reference TRBV7-9 and TRBJ2-2, is DTGVSQNPRHKITKRGQNVTFRCDPISEHNRLYWYRQTLGQGPEFLTYFQNEAQLEKSRLLSDRFSAERPKGSFSTLEIQRTEQGDSAMYLCASTLSGGTVNTGELFFGEGSRLTVL.